This TCR beta chain was sequenced for a study of blood T cell repertoires in COVID-19. The assay was immunoSEQ multiplex PCR, and TCRdb's table has in-frame clones only and misses some. The sample records 250,000 to 350,000 clones, 88% being singletons. Seattle's enrolled individuals joined amid active infection and were then monitored longitudinally. The CDR3 is 16 residues long. In germline, CDR1 is SGHVS, CDR2 FQNEAQ. Germline trimming cut 1 base from V and 5 bases from J; bases unmatched to any gene: 11. This chain joins TRBV7-8 and TRBJ2-7, with 7 bases matching TRBD2. This receptor was taken from a woman in her thirties with COVID-19, enrolled during active disease. Sequencing was performed on peripheral blood. The CDR3 DNA follows: TGTGCCAGCAGCTTAGAGGTTGGGACTACGTACGACGAGCAGTACTTC. This sequence encodes CASSLEVGTTYDEQYF. Looking up the rest from reference TRBV7-8 and TRBJ2-7 gives the full variable domain: GAGVSQSPRYKVAKRGQDVALRCDPISGHVSLFWYQQALGQGPEFLTYFQNEAQLDKSGLPSDRFFAERPEGSVSTLKIQRTQQEDSAVYLCASSLEVGTTYDEQYFGPGTRLTVT.